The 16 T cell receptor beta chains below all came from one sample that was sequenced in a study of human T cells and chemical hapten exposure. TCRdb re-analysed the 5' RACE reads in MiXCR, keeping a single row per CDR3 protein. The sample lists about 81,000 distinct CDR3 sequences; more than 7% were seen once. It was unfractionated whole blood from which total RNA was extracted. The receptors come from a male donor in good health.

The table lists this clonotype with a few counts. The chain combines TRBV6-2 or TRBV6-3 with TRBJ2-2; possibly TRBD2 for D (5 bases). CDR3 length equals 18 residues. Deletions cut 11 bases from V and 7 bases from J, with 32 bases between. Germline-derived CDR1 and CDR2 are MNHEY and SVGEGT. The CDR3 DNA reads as TGTGCCGGGTCTCGGGAATTAACCTTACCCTCCCTCAACGGGGAGCTGTTTTTT. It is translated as CAGSRELTLPSLNGELFF.

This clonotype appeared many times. CDR3 sequence reads: CSVRPGLAKNIQYF. The CDR3 DNA reads as TGCAGCGTCCGACCCGGGCTAGCCAAAAACATTCAGTACTTC. The chain recombines TRBV29-1 with TRBJ2-4; no reliable D call. In germline, CDR1 is SQVTM, CDR2 ANQGSEA. Trimming shortened V by 6 bases and J by 0 bases, and 12 bases separated the two germline ends. The CDR3 has 14 residues.

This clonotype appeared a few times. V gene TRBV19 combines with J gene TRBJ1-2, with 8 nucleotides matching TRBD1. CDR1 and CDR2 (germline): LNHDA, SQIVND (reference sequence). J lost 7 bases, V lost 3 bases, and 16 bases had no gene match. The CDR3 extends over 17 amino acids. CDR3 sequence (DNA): TGTGCCAGTAGTATTGGAGGATGGACAGGGAGCGGTTTTGGCTACACCTTC. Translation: CASSIGGWTGSGFGYTF.

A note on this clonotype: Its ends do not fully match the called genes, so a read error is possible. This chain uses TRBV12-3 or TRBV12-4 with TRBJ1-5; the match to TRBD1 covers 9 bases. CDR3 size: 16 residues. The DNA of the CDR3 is TGTGTCAGCAGTTTTCAGGGACAGGGAGGTAATCAGCCCCAGCATTTT. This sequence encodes CVSSFQGQGGNQPQHF.

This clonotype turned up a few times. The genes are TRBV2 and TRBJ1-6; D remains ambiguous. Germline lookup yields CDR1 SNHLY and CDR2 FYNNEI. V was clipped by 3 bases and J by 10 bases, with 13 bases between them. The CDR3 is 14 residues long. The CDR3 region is CASSEWSAESPLHF. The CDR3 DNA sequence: TGTGCCAGCAGTGAGTGGAGTGCTGAGTCACCCCTCCACTTT.

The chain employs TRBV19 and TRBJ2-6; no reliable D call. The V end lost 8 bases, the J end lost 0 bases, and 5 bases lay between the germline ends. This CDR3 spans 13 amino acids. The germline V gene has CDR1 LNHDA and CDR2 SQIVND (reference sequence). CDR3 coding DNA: TGTGCCAGTTACTCCTCTGGGGCCAACGTCCTGACTTTC. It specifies CASYSSGANVLTF.

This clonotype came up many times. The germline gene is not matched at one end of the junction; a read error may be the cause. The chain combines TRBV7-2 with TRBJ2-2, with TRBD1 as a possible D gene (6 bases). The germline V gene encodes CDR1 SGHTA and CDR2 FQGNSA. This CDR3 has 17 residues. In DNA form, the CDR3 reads TGTGCCAGCAGCTTACCCATGCTAGGGGGAAGGACCGGGGAGTTGTTTTTT. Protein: CASSLPMLGGRTGELFF.

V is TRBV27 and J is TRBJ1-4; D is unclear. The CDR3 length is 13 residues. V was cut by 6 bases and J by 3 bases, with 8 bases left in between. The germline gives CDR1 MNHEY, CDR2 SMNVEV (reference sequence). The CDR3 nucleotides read TGTGCCAGCAGAAGAGTGGCTAATGAAAAACTGTTTTTT. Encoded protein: CASRRVANEKLFF.

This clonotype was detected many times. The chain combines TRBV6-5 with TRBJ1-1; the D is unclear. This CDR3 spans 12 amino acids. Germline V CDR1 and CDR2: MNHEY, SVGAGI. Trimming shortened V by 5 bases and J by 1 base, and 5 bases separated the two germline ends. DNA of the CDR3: TGTGCCAGCAGTCGTACGAACACTGAAGCTTTCTTT. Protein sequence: CASSRTNTEAFF.

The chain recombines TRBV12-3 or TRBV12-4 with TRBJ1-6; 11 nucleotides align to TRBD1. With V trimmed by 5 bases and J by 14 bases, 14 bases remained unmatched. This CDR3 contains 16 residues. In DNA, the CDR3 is TGTGCCAGCAGTCCCGGGACAGGGGGGCCGCGTTTGGCCCTCCACTTT. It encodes CASSPGTGGPRLALHF.

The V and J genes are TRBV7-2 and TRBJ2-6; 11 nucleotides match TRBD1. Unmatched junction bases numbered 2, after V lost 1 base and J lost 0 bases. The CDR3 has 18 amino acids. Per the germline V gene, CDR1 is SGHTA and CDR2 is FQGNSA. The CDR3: CASSLGGQGASGANVLTF. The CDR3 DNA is TGTGCCAGCAGCTTAGGCGGACAGGGGGCCTCTGGGGCCAACGTCCTGACTTTC.

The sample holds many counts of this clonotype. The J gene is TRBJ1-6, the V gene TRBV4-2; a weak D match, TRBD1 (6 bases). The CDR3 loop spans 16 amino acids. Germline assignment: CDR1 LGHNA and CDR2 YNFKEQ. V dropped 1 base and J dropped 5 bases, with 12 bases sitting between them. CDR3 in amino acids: CASSQVSGGDNSPLHF. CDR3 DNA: TGTGCCAGCAGCCAAGTCAGCGGGGGCGATAATTCACCCCTCCACTTT.

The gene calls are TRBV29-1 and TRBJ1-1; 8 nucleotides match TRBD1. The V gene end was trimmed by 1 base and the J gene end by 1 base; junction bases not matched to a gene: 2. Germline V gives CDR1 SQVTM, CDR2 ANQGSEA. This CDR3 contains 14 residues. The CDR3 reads CSVEGGTGNTEAFF. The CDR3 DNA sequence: TGCAGCGTTGAAGGAGGGACAGGGAACACTGAAGCTTTCTTT.

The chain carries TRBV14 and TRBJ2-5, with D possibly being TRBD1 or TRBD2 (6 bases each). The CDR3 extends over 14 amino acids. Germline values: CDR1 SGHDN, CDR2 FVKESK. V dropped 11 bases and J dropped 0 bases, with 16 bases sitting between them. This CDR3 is CARGPGVDQETQYF. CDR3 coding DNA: TGTGCCCGGGGGCCAGGAGTCGACCAAGAGACCCAGTACTTC. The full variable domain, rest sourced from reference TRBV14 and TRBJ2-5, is EAGVTQFPSHSVIEKGQTVTLRCDPISGHDNLYWYRRVMGKEIKFLLHFVKESKQDESGMPNNRFLAERTGGTYSTLKVQPAELEDSGVYFCARGPGVDQETQYFGPGTRLLVL.

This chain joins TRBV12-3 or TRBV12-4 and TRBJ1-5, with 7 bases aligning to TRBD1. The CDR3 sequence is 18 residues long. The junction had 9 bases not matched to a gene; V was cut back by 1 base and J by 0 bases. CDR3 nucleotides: TGTGCCAGCAGTTTAGGGTTGGACAGGAACCTTAGCAATCAGCCCCAGCATTTT. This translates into CASSLGLDRNLSNQPQHF.

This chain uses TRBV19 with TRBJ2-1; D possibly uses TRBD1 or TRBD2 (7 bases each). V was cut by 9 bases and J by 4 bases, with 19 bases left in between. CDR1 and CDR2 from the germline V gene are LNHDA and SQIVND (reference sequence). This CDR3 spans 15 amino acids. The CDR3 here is CASRASGTAYNEQFF. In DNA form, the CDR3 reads TGTGCCAGCCGAGCCAGCGGGACAGCGTACAATGAGCAGTTCTTC.